The T cell receptor (beta chain) described here comes from a study of blood T cell repertoires in COVID-19. Study as a whole: The United States, Italy and Spain supplied acute and convalescent COVID-19 samples. Sources were T cells, B-cell-depleted T cells, or PBMCs; the material itself was cDNA or gDNA.

J gave up 0 bases and V 1 base, and 4 bases lay outside the gene matches. CDR1 is SGDLS, CDR2 YYNGEE, per germline. The CDR3 contains 15 residues. Original handling: For nucleated cells, counts were estimated from reference gene primer amplification. Profiling relied on immunoSEQ multiplex PCR, and the TCRdb table lists in-frame clones only, not all of them. V, J and clone size were drawn from that table, and D and trimming were deduced from the DNA. This table holds approximately 85,000 clones, roughly four fifths found once. The J gene is TRBJ2-7, the V gene TRBV9, with TRBD2 identical over 7 bases. Input material: peripheral blood. The receptor comes from a human donor in a cohort sampled during active COVID-19. The CDR3 spells CASSVRGGPSYEQYF. As DNA, the CDR3 is TGTGCCAGCAGCGTACGCGGGGGACCCTCCTACGAGCAGTACTTC.